This is a list of T cell receptor beta chains from one sample in a study of regulatory T cells in long-lasting Graves disease. TCRdb reprocessed the multiplex PCR reads via MiXCR and lists one record per CDR3 protein. The table includes around 500,000 distinct CDR3 sequences, more than 15% detected once. These sequences were also reported in another study, on T cells in Graves' hyperthyroidism and ophthalmopathy.

Sequencing used peripheral blood mononuclear cells (PBMCs), obtained at new diagnosis, from a patient treated with antithyroid drugs. The receptor set was obtained from a woman aged 35 to 60 with Graves disease. Both conserved end residues are part of each CDR3.

j_call v_call cdr3_aa
TRBJ2-5 TRBV12-3/TRBV12-4 CASGGLRETQYF
TRBJ1-2 TRBV9 CASSVEGAALGYGYTF
TRBJ1-6 TRBV6-1 CASIVNPLGAYNSPLHF
TRBJ2-2 TRBV28 CASSSALIGTGELFF
TRBJ1-4 TRBV6-5 CASGWNEKLFF
TRBJ1-2 TRBV3-1 CASSHTLLAGYYGYTF
TRBJ1-1 TRBV3-1 CASSQVGEEAFF
TRBJ2-3 TRBV24-1 CATSATGAVDTQYF
TRBJ1-1 TRBV18 CASSGQGKKTEAFF
TRBJ2-7 TRBV28 CASSWTYSYEQYF
TRBJ2-3 TRBV10-2 CASTDRGGTDTQYF
TRBJ1-2 TRBV11-2 CASSAPDRVLGGYTF
TRBJ1-4 TRBV6-1 CASSPGQEREKLFF
TRBJ2-5 TRBV5-1 CASSLVAGTVGETQYF
TRBJ2-2 TRBV18 CASSPGTPGGTGELFF
TRBJ2-5 TRBV10-3 CAISESRMGETQYF
TRBJ1-5 TRBV28 CASSLEGDVNQPQHF
TRBJ1-1 TRBV18 CASSPPNREGTEAFF
TRBJ2-2 TRBV3-1 CASSQADHANTGELFF
TRBJ1-1 TRBV7-9 CASSLSGTGYTEAFF
TRBJ2-2 TRBV12-3/TRBV12-4 CASGLDRGPDGELFF
TRBJ1-5 TRBV12-3/TRBV12-4 CASSSKGYNQPQHF
TRBJ1-2 TRBV20-1 CSASRGTFGYTF
TRBJ1-3 TRBV3-1 CASSQSNSGNTIYF
TRBJ1-4 TRBV7-9 CASSPGWTHEKLFF
TRBJ1-1 TRBV10-3 CAIQGAATEAFF
TRBJ1-5 TRBV7-8 CASSVLGDQSQHF
TRBJ1-1 TRBV13 CASSLGHGPGPEAFF
TRBJ1-2 TRBV6-5 CASSSQGVGGYTF
TRBJ2-3 TRBV11-2 CASRLSGGRDTQYF
TRBJ1-4 TRBV27 CASTRDGQSNEKLFF
TRBJ2-3 TRBV19 CASSNTQGTDTQYF
TRBJ1-1 TRBV5-5 CASSDRVIGTEAFF
TRBJ2-3 TRBV19 CASRPERGASDTQYF
TRBJ1-1 TRBV10-1 CASSDALEGGNTEAFF
TRBJ2-3 TRBV6-1 CASSESGEHTDTQYF
TRBJ1-1 TRBV12-3/TRBV12-4 CASSPMAEATEAFF
TRBJ1-2 TRBV3-1 CASSQDWAKDYGYTF
TRBJ2-1 TRBV7-6 CASSLDRVDNEQFF
TRBJ1-1 TRBV13 CASSSTGVVEAFF
TRBJ2-5 TRBV18 CASSRREETQYF
TRBJ1-6 TRBV11-2 CASSFGGLYNSPLHF
TRBJ2-7 TRBV6-2/TRBV6-3 CASAGTPYEQYF
TRBJ2-7 TRBV28 CASSLGTGDSYEQYF
TRBJ2-7 TRBV7-3 CASSSAGDRPYEQYF
TRBJ1-2 TRBV5-6 CASSSAGGGYGYTF
TRBJ1-1 TRBV19 CASSIDPDRPAFF
TRBJ1-6 TRBV20-1 CSARMRDYNSPLHF
TRBJ2-2 TRBV7-2 CASSLDPGRIGELFF
TRBJ1-1 TRBV20-1 CSAKVPNTEAFF